The 3 T cell receptor beta chains presented below share a single source sample, sequenced in a study of shared clonotypes between healthy human individuals. The data were produced by immunoSEQ multiplex PCR, yet TCRdb's version contains in-frame clones alone and is incomplete. This sample carries a few hundred thousand clones, approximately 65% of them seen once, and the ten largest clones take 11%. Material for sequencing was memory CD4+ T cells sorted from blood. The subset: CD45RA-negative fraction. These receptors all come from a man aged 25 to 45 in good health.

The count of this clone is one. V usage is TRBV7-2 and J usage is TRBJ2-1; no firm D call. Germline CDR1 reads SGHTA; CDR2 reads FQGNSA. The CDR3 has 12 amino acids. Trimming took off 5 bases at V and 15 bases at J, with 17 bases between the two ends. The DNA of the CDR3 is TGTGCCAGCAGCGTGCCCGGGTCCCTCTCGTTCTTC. This translates into CASSVPGSLSFF.

The rearrangement uses TRBV2 and TRBJ2-5, with 10 bases that match TRBD2. Germline CDR1 and CDR2: SNHLY and FYNNEI. The CDR3 contains 14 residues. The J segment lost 3 bases and the V segment lost 9 bases, leaving 7 bases of the junction unmatched. The CDR3 here is CASNSGRYEETQYF. CDR3 coding DNA: TGTGCCAGTAATAGCGGGAGGTACGAAGAGACCCAGTACTTC.

The chain links TRBV2 to TRBJ2-7; D is perhaps TRBD1 (6 bases). This CDR3 contains 13 residues. With 3 bases removed from V and 7 bases from J, the gap between germline ends came to 13 bases. Looked up from germline, CDR1 is SNHLY and CDR2 is FYNNEI. CDR3 protein: CASSEGHLWEQYF. The CDR3 nucleotides are TGTGCCAGCAGTGAGGGACACCTCTGGGAGCAGTACTTC.